These T cell receptor beta chains were read from a single sample in a study of early T cells in non-severe SARS-CoV-2 infection. Each CDR3 protein is one row after TCRdb ran MiXCR on the 5' RACE reads. Here the sample spans about 60,000 distinct CDR3 sequences, approximately 11% being singletons. Sequencing was done on a sample of whole blood. Receptor source: an adult who was a healthcare worker with PCR-confirmed SARS-CoV-2 infection or an uninfected control (not recorded which). Both conserved end residues are part of each CDR3. The D gene is left open where the match is weak. Clone size is shown for a subset of rows, as once, few, many or a class of expanded clone.

DNA: TGTGCCTGGGGGACTTCACCTAGCAATCAGCCCCAGCATTTT; CDR3: CAWGTSPSNQPQHF; length: 14; J: TRBJ1-5; V: TRBV30; D: .; size: few
DNA: TGTGCCAGTAGTTGGGGGGCGAGCGGCTACACCTTC; CDR3: CASSWGASGYTF; length: 12; J: TRBJ1-2; V: TRBV19; D: .; size: few
DNA: TGTGCCAGCAGTTTCCCAAAAGCTGAAGCTTTCTTT; CDR3: CASSFPKAEAFF; length: 12; J: TRBJ1-1; V: TRBV28; D: .; size: .
DNA: TGTGCCAGCAGTCCCGTGGGCTTGACCGGGGAGCTGTTTTTT; CDR3: CASSPVGLTGELFF; length: 14; J: TRBJ2-2; V: TRBV6-6; D: .; size: .
DNA: TGTGCCAGCAGTTCCCGACTATATTCCTACGAGCAGTACTTC; CDR3: CASSSRLYSYEQYF; length: 14; J: TRBJ2-7; V: TRBV6-5; D: .; size: many
DNA: TGTGCCAGCAGCCAGCCTTTTCTCGGGGTGAGCACAGATACGCAGTATTTT; CDR3: CASSQPFLGVSTDTQYF; length: 17; J: TRBJ2-3; V: TRBV3-1; D: .; size: few
DNA: TGTGCCAGTAGTATCGACGGGTATACGCAGTATTTT; CDR3: CASSIDGYTQYF; length: 12; J: TRBJ2-3; V: TRBV19; D: .; size: few
DNA: TGTGCCACCAGTGATTTCCGACGACAGGGTAGGAAAGAGACCCAGTACTTC; CDR3: CATSDFRRQGRKETQYF; length: 17; J: TRBJ2-5; V: TRBV24-1; D: TRBD1; size: few
DNA: TGTGCCAGCAGCGCTCCCTGGGACGCTAAAGAGACCCAGTACTTC; CDR3: CASSAPWDAKETQYF; length: 15; J: TRBJ2-5; V: TRBV9; D: .; size: .
DNA: TGTGCCAGCAGTACTAGCGGGCCGCTCTTGTCCTACGAGCAGTACTTC; CDR3: CASSTSGPLLSYEQYF; length: 16; J: TRBJ2-7; V: TRBV12-3/TRBV12-4; D: TRBD2; size: few
DNA: TGTGCCAGCAGCTTGGGACTAGCGGGGCAGAGCTCCTACAATGAGCAGTTCTTC; CDR3: CASSLGLAGQSSYNEQFF; length: 18; J: TRBJ2-1; V: TRBV5-4; D: TRBD2; size: .
DNA: TGCGCCAGCAGCAGGGGACAGGATAATTCACCCCTCCACTTT; CDR3: CASSRGQDNSPLHF; length: 14; J: TRBJ1-6; V: TRBV4-3; D: TRBD1; size: many
DNA: TGTGCCGTCGGGACAGGGGGCAATGAGCAGTTCTTC; CDR3: CAVGTGGNEQFF; length: 12; J: TRBJ2-1; V: TRBV10-3; D: TRBD1; size: many
DNA: TGTGCCAGCAGTAGGCAGGGAGAAGGGTCACCCCTCCACTTT; CDR3: CASSRQGEGSPLHF; length: 14; J: TRBJ1-6; V: TRBV6-5; D: .; size: few
DNA: TGTGCCAGCAGCGCCCGGTTATTCACTGAAGCTTTCTTT; CDR3: CASSARLFTEAFF; length: 13; J: TRBJ1-1; V: TRBV7-3; D: .; size: many
DNA: TGTGCCAGCAGCCAACACCAATGGCCTACTAGCGGGTTTACCTACGAGCAGTACTTC; CDR3: CASSQHQWPTSGFTYEQYF; length: 19; J: TRBJ2-7; V: TRBV3-2; D: .; size: many
DNA: TGTGCCAGCAGCTTCCTTAGCGGGGGCAAAGAGGAGCAGTTCTTC; CDR3: CASSFLSGGKEEQFF; length: 15; J: TRBJ2-1; V: TRBV5-6; D: TRBD2; size: medium-sized
DNA: TGCAGTACCCGGGACACCGGACTTACATATGAGCAGTTCTTC; CDR3: CSTRDTGLTYEQFF; length: 14; J: TRBJ2-1; V: TRBV20-1; D: .; size: few
DNA: TGTGCCAGCAGTTCCGGGACAGGGATAGGCCAGCCCCAGCATTTT; CDR3: CASSSGTGIGQPQHF; length: 15; J: TRBJ1-5; V: TRBV7-6; D: TRBD1; size: .
DNA: TGTGCCAGCTCAACTGCTCTGACAGGGCCCTATGGCTACACCTTC; CDR3: CASSTALTGPYGYTF; length: 15; J: TRBJ1-2; V: TRBV18; D: TRBD1; size: many
DNA: TGTGCCAGCAGTTTATGGTCTGGGACTACCTACGAGCAGTACTTC; CDR3: CASSLWSGTTYEQYF; length: 15; J: TRBJ2-7; V: TRBV27; D: TRBD2; size: many
DNA: TGTGCCAGCAGCCCCGGACAGGGGGCTTTAAGGTCTGGGGCCAACGTCCTGACTTTC; CDR3: CASSPGQGALRSGANVLTF; length: 19; J: TRBJ2-6; V: TRBV3-1; D: TRBD1; size: few
DNA: TGTGCCAGCAGCCAAACAGACAATAGCAATCAGCCCCAGCATTTT; CDR3: CASSQTDNSNQPQHF; length: 15; J: TRBJ1-5; V: TRBV3-1; D: .; size: few
DNA: TGCAGCGCTAGCGACAGGGGTCGTCTCAATGAGCAGTTCTTC; CDR3: CSASDRGRLNEQFF; length: 14; J: TRBJ2-1; V: TRBV29-1; D: TRBD1; size: few
DNA: TGTGCCAGCAGCTTTCCACGGGGGTCGAATTCACCCCTCCACTTT; CDR3: CASSFPRGSNSPLHF; length: 15; J: TRBJ1-6; V: TRBV7-2; D: .; size: .
DNA: TGTGCCAGCAGCCAAGATTGGTCCGGGGGGGAGCTGTTTTTT; CDR3: CASSQDWSGGELFF; length: 14; J: TRBJ2-2; V: TRBV3-1; D: .; size: few
DNA: TGTGCCAGCAGCGTCGCGGACAGGAGTAATGAAAAACTGTTTTTT; CDR3: CASSVADRSNEKLFF; length: 15; J: TRBJ1-4; V: TRBV9; D: TRBD1; size: .
DNA: TGTGCCAGTACCTCCGGGAGAATACTCGGCAATCAGCCCCAGCATTTT; CDR3: CASTSGRILGNQPQHF; length: 16; J: TRBJ1-5; V: TRBV19; D: .; size: .
DNA: TGTGCCAGCAGTACAGCAGGGGCGGCTAGCTATGGCTACACCTTC; CDR3: CASSTAGAASYGYTF; length: 15; J: TRBJ1-2; V: TRBV6-1; D: .; size: many
DNA: TGTGCCAGCTCACCACCGCGAGGGGCGCTGGGGAATGAGCAGTTCTTC; CDR3: CASSPPRGALGNEQFF; length: 16; J: TRBJ2-1; V: TRBV18; D: .; size: .
DNA: TGTGCCAGCAGCTTGGATGGACCCTTGGCAGATACGCAGTATTTT; CDR3: CASSLDGPLADTQYF; length: 15; J: TRBJ2-3; V: TRBV5-6; D: .; size: few
DNA: TGTGCCAGCAGTGAAGGCGGCGGGGGGATCGATGAGCAGTTCTTC; CDR3: CASSEGGGGIDEQFF; length: 15; J: TRBJ2-1; V: TRBV2; D: TRBD2; size: few
DNA: TGCAGCGTTGCAGATTTAAATGAAAAACTGTTTTTT; CDR3: CSVADLNEKLFF; length: 12; J: TRBJ1-4; V: TRBV29-1; D: .; size: few
DNA: TGTGCCAGCAGCCGACTAGCGGGAGTCTACGAGCAGTACTTC; CDR3: CASSRLAGVYEQYF; length: 14; J: TRBJ2-7; V: TRBV6-5; D: TRBD2; size: many
DNA: TGTGCCAGCAGCTTAGAACTCGAGATGAACACTGAAGCTTTCTTT; CDR3: CASSLELEMNTEAFF; length: 15; J: TRBJ1-1; V: TRBV7-9; D: .; size: .
DNA: TGCAGCGTTGACCTCGACAGGCGGTCTAACTATGGCTACACCTTC; CDR3: CSVDLDRRSNYGYTF; length: 15; J: TRBJ1-2; V: TRBV29-1; D: .; size: many
DNA: TGTGCCAGCAGCCAACGGGAGAGGGTGAGCGGCTACACCTTC; CDR3: CASSQRERVSGYTF; length: 14; J: TRBJ1-2; V: TRBV14; D: .; size: many
DNA: TGTGCCAGCAGCTTATTACGAGCTTTCCGGGCGCGCACAGATACGCAGTATTTT; CDR3: CASSLLRAFRARTDTQYF; length: 18; J: TRBJ2-3; V: TRBV11-2; D: .; size: many
DNA: TGTGCCAGCAGCTTAAATGAGGGGGGCACAGATACGCAGTATTTT; CDR3: CASSLNEGGTDTQYF; length: 15; J: TRBJ2-3; V: TRBV5-4; D: .; size: .